One T cell receptor (beta chain) is described in this entry. Its antigen is unknown. These data come from a study of cytomegalovirus exposure and HLA in healthy donors. Study-wide results and caveats: TCR beta chains associated with HLA were, in a later analysis, more clonally expanded than equally common others. A list of about 180 TCR beta chains associated with cytomegalovirus was given.

CDR1 is LNHDA, CDR2 SQIVND, per germline (reference sequence). V trimming: 3 bases; J trimming: 5 bases; junction bases outside the gene matches: 3. The CDR3 covers 13 residues. The primer mix had 60 Vbeta and 13 Jbeta primers. The data were produced by immunoSEQ multiplex PCR, yet TCRdb's version contains in-frame clones alone and is incomplete. The table records roughly 170,000 clones, approximately 71% of them present only once. The source material was PBMCs. The V call is TRBV19, the J call TRBJ2-7; 8 bases align to TRBD1. This clonotype was sampled from a girl aged 10 to 17 in good health and CMV-seronegative. CDR3 coding DNA: TGTGCCAGTAGTATTGACAGGGGTGACGAGCAGTACTTC. Amino acid sequence: CASSIDRGDEQYF.